This T cell receptor (beta chain) is drawn from a study of T cell changes during pregnancy in multiple sclerosis. Looked up from germline, CDR1 is SNHLY and CDR2 is FYNNEI. This CDR3 region has 12 residues. Trimming cost V 8 bases and J 1 base, with 9 bases left between them. Repertoires were generated with immunoSEQ multiplex PCR, while TCRdb's copy carries only in-frame clones and drops some. The repertoire holds 45,000 to 75,000 clones, with 80% to 95% as singletons. The clonotype was recovered from a female donor with multiple sclerosis, enrolled in a pregnancy study. V and J are TRBV2 and TRBJ2-7; D ambiguous. The material was peripheral blood, obtained in the first trimester of pregnancy. In nucleotides, the CDR3 is TGTGCCAGCTCGTCACAGTCCTACGAGCAGTACTTC. Translation gives CASSSQSYEQYF.